This T cell receptor (beta chain) was identified in a study of human T cells and chemical hapten exposure. Time point described: healthy volunteer bleed at 2 weeks. The authors' total RNA extraction used unfractionated whole blood. Library construction involved attaching unique molecular identifiers to individual cDNA molecules, which allowed quantitative, reproducible TCR counting. Per the authors' pipeline: Between about 23,224 and 750,000 TCRs appeared in each sample, and the median stood at around 92,000. TCRdb passed the RACE reads through MiXCR, listing each CDR3 protein once. TCRdb's processing, not the authors' own work, is the source of the V and J calls. The sample contains around 130,000 distinct CDR3 sequences, approximately 9.1% of which appear only once. This clonotype was seen a few times. After removal of 2 bases from V and 1 base from J, the junction contained 8 bases not matched to a gene. CDR3 length equals 16 residues. The germline CDR1 and CDR2 sequences are MNHEY and SVGEGT.

The receptor comes from a male donor in good health. Some clones in this sample may be carry-over from other donors' samples. The sequenced material came from whole blood. The V call is TRBV6-2 or TRBV6-3, the J call TRBJ2-7; TRBD1 matches at 7 bases. CDR3 in DNA: TGTGCCAGCAGTTACCCGACAGGGAGAGGGTCCTACGAGCAGTACTTC. Encoded protein: CASSYPTGRGSYEQYF.